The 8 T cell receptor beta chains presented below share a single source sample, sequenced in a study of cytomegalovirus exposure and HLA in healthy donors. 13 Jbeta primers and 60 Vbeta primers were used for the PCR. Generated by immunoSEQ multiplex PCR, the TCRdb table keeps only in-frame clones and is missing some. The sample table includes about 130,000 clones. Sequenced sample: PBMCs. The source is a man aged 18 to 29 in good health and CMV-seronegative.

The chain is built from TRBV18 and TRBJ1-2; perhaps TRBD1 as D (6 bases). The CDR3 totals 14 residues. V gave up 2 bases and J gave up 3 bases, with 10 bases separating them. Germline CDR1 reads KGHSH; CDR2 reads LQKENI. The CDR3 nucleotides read TGTGCCAGCTCACCAAGGGGGACCTACTATGGCTACACCTTC. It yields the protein CASSPRGTYYGYTF.

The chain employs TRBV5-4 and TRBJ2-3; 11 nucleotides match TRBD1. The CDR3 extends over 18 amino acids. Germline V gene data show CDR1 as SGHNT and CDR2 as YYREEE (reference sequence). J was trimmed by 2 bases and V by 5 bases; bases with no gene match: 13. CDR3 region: CASRWDRGYGNITDTQYF. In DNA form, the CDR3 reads TGTGCCAGCAGATGGGACAGGGGGTACGGGAACATCACAGATACGCAGTATTTT.

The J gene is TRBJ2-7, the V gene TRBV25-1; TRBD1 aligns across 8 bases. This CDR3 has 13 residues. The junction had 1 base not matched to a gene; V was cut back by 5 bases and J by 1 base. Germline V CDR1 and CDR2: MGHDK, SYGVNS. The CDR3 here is CASSQGASYEQYF. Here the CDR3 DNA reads TGTGCCAGCAGTCAGGGGGCATCCTACGAGCAGTACTTC.

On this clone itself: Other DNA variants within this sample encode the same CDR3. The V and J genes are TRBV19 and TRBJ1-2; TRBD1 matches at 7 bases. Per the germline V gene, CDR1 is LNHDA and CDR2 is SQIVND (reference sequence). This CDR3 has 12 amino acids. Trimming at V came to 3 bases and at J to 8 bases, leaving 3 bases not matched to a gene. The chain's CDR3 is CASSIRQGGYTF. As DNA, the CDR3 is TGTGCCAGTAGTATCCGACAGGGAGGCTACACCTTC.

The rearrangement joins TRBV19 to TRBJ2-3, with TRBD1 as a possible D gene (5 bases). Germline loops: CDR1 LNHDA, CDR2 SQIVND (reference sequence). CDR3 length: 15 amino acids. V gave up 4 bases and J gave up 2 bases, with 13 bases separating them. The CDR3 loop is CASSTGFGSTDTQYF. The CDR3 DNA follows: TGTGCCAGTAGTACAGGGTTTGGATCCACAGATACGCAGTATTTT.

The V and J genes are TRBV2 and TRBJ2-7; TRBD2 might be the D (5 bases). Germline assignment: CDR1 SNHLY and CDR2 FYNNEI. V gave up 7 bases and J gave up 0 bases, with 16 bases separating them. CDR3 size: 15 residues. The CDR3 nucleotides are TGTGCCAGCAAAATAGCGAAACCAAGCTCCTACGAGCAGTACTTC. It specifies CASKIAKPSSYEQYF.

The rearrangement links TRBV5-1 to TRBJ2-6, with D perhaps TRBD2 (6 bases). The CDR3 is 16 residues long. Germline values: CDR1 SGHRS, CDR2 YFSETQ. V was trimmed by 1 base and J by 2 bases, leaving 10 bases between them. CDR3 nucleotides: TGCGCCAGCAGCTTGACGGGAGAGCCTGGGGCCAACGTCCTGACTTTC. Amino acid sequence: CASSLTGEPGANVLTF.

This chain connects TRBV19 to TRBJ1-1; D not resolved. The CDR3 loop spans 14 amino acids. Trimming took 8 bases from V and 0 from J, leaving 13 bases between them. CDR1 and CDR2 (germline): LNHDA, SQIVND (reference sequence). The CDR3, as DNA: TGTGCCAGTCGAGGAAACGCGTTGAACACTGAAGCTTTCTTT. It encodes CASRGNALNTEAFF.